This T cell receptor beta chain was documented in a study of blood T cell repertoires in COVID-19. Study-wide context: Sites in the United States, Italy and Spain provided acute and convalescent COVID-19 samples. Sample material is recorded as cDNA or gDNA derived from T cells, B-cell-depleted T cells, or PBMCs.

In the authors' workflow: It was from reference gene primer amplification that nucleated cell counts were estimated. Produced via immunoSEQ multiplex PCR; TCRdb's table is partial and in-frame only. V, J and clone size are taken as reported in that table, and D and trimming were inferred from the DNA itself. The sample lists roughly 240,000 clones, about 89% occurring once. Per germline, CDR1 ENHRY and CDR2 SYGVKD. CDR3 length: 16 amino acids. Trimming cost V 6 bases and J 5 bases; bases outside gene matches: 14. The gene calls are TRBV10-3 and TRBJ2-3; 7 bases are a match to TRBD1. The sample comprised peripheral blood. This sequence was found in a woman aged 60-75 years who had recovered from COVID-19. This chain's CDR3 is CAISRQGSRGQDTQYF. In DNA form, the CDR3 reads TGTGCCATCAGCCGACAGGGAAGTAGGGGACAAGATACGCAGTATTTT.